This T cell receptor (beta chain) was observed in a study of T cell responses to AZD1222 COVID-19 vaccine. Overall study: Pooling was applied to second doses at about 4 or about 12 weeks. General observations from the study: Of spike-specific TCRs, nearly half reportedly target regions left unmutated in variants.

This clone showed up just a few times. Its target is not known. Germline V gene data show CDR1 as SGHNT and CDR2 as YYREEE (reference sequence). The CDR3 contains 16 residues. The ends lost 5 bases at V and 2 bases at J; junction bases unmatched: 7. Profiling relied on immunoSEQ multiplex PCR, and the TCRdb table lists in-frame clones only, not all of them. The repertoire consists of 130,000 to 150,000 clones, with more than 70% occurring once and the leading ten covering more than 13%. Sequenced material: peripheral blood, taken on day 0 of AZD1222 vaccination. The receptor was isolated from an adult in good health. The chain has TRBV5-4 and TRBJ2-7; 13 bases match TRBD2. CDR3 in amino acids: CASSGTSGAATYEQYF. The CDR3 nucleotides are TGTGCCAGCAGTGGGACTAGCGGGGCCGCAACCTACGAGCAGTACTTC.